These T cell receptor beta chains were read from a single sample in a study of blood T cell repertoires in COVID-19. Clones were read by immunoSEQ multiplex PCR, and TCRdb kept only the in-frame ones, dropping some. The repertoire holds under 85,000 clones, with 75% to 90% as singletons. Sequenced input: peripheral blood. The receptors here all came from a man between 65 and 85 years old with active or convalescent COVID-19. Both conserved end residues are trimmed from each CDR3. Clone size, where shown, is once, few, many, or a class for clones that have expanded.

clone_size v_call cdr3_aa
. TRBV18 ASSPLGQGVGNQPQH
. TRBV5-1 ASSLYSGAGEQY
. TRBV20-1 SATQETQY
. TRBV24-1 ATSDPGLRYGYT
. TRBV6-5 ASSYSIAGPTGELF
. TRBV5-5 ASSQGLERWLGLKTQY
once TRBV18 ASSPMRENMNTEAF
. TRBV7-8 ASSRGTDMYQETQY
. TRBV28 ASSFVGTSGSLNYEQY
. TRBV19 ASDVGDTRSYGYT
. TRBV15 ATSRDLLGAGTDTQY
once TRBV7-9 ASSQTGFYGYT
. TRBV28 ATGTGPSEQY
. TRBV28 ASSLGTGFLSPLH
once TRBV10-3 AASNRGQGDTQY
. TRBV3-1/TRBV3-2 ASSLGQTRWTEAF
. TRBV2 ASSSSGYEQY
. TRBV10-3 AISSRGRAEQY
. TRBV20-1 SASRGRDTDTQY
. TRBV7-9 ASSPREGANEQY
. TRBV2 ASSEGTGAQAF
. TRBV13 ASSPAGGRGGADTQY
. TRBV2 ASTLGPRGDGNNEQF
. TRBV7-9 ASSPRGGSSYEQY
. TRBV7-2 ASSGRLGRDTGELF
. TRBV20-1 SASIMGRAAF
. TRBV18 ASSPGPLTGQPQH
. TRBV6-5 ASSWDRGTYNEQF
. TRBV30 AWSVFDEQY
. TRBV7-2 ASSPRAGGEQY
. TRBV10-3 AIRLAGVGEQY
. TRBV28 ASRTGTNEKLF
. TRBV7-2 ASSLDGSGSDTQY
. TRBV28 ASSPLGIRDRDFNYGYT
few TRBV19 ASSPKGQLINQPQH
. TRBV6-1 ASSDRGQVNQPQH
. TRBV11-3 ASSLQGDGSYEQY
. TRBV5-1 ASRGQDDSPLH
. TRBV28 ASSLGGQGEQY
. TRBV11-3 ASSFGTSGTETQY
. TRBV7-2 ASRSGVANEKLF
few TRBV30 AWSVEANYGYT
. TRBV28 ASSPPRGAGVNYEQY
. TRBV15 ATEWALGSYEQY
. TRBV4-2 ASSQRRASGSTDTQY